These 22 T cell receptor beta chains came from one sample sequenced in a study of brain T cells in children with intractable seizures. Time point described: blood from clinic visit 5 months post-surgery; TSC patient then seizure free. Profiling relied on immunoSEQ multiplex PCR, and the TCRdb table lists in-frame clones only, not all of them. The sample includes about 350,000 clones, about 93% of them seen just once. The sequencing here drew on peripheral blood, taken roughly 5 months after surgery. The receptors derive from a boy under two years old with tuberous sclerosis and intractable seizures.

The gene calls are TRBV11-2 and TRBJ1-1; D gene unclear. Trimming left V 3 bases short and J 5 bases short, with 7 bases between. CDR3 length equals 12 residues. Looked up from germline, CDR1 is SGHAT and CDR2 is FQNNGV. The chain's CDR3 is CASSLTRTEAFF. CDR3 sequence (DNA): TGTGCCAGCAGCTTGACCAGGACTGAAGCTTTCTTT. Variable domain in full (rest from reference TRBV11-2 and TRBJ1-1): EAGVAQSPRYKIIEKRQSVAFWCNPISGHATLYWYQQILGQGPKLLIQFQNNGVVDDSQLPKDRFSAERLKGVDSTLKIQPAKLEDSAVYLCASSLTRTEAFFGQGTRLTVV.

The chain has TRBV7-3 and TRBJ2-6; D is perhaps TRBD1 (5 bases). The CDR3 runs to 16 residues. Germline CDR1 and CDR2: SGHTA and FQGTGA. Trimming removed 5 bases from V and 2 bases from J, with 13 bases in between. CDR3 in amino acids: CASSLGHRAGANVLTF. The DNA for the CDR3 is TGTGCCAGCAGCCTAGGACATAGGGCTGGGGCCAACGTCCTGACTTTC. Filled out from reference TRBV7-3 and TRBJ2-6, the complete variable domain reads GAGVSQTPSNKVTEKGKYVELRCDPISGHTALYWYRQSLGQGPEFLIYFQGTGAADDSGLPNDRFFAVRPEGSVSTLKIQRTERGDSAVYLCASSLGHRAGANVLTFGAGSRLTVL.

The chain recombines TRBV7-9 with TRBJ2-3; D perhaps matches TRBD1 (5 bases). The CDR3 sequence is 15 residues long. The germline V gene has CDR1 SEHNR and CDR2 FQNEAQ (reference sequence). V lost 4 bases, J lost 3 bases, and 14 bases lay in between. The CDR3 DNA reads as TGTGCCAGCAGCTCTCCACAGGCGCCAACAGATACGCAGTATTTT. It is translated as CASSSPQAPTDTQYF.

A note on this clone: Other DNA sequences within the sample encode an identical CDR3. The chain has TRBV27 and TRBJ2-1, with 8 bases aligning to TRBD2. J gave up 4 bases and V 3 bases, and 5 bases lay outside the gene matches. The germline CDR1 and CDR2 sequences are MNHEY and SMNVEV (reference sequence). The CDR3 sequence is 15 residues long. The CDR3 region is CASSFGLAGYNEQFF. The CDR3 nucleotides are TGTGCCAGCAGTTTCGGACTAGCCGGGTACAATGAGCAGTTCTTC.

The rearrangement uses TRBV24-1 and TRBJ1-2; D unclear. Germline-derived CDR1 and CDR2 are KGHDR and SFDVKD. CDR3 length: 15 residues. The V end was cut by 2 bases, the J end by 4 bases, with 13 bases between. The CDR3 DNA sequence: TGTGCCACCAGTGATTCCTCGGAAGGCTTCTATGGCTACACCTTC. The encoded protein is CATSDSSEGFYGYTF.

This sequence joins TRBV5-6 and TRBJ2-7; TRBD2 agrees at 13 bases. Germline V gene lookup returns CDR1 SGHDT and CDR2 YYEEEE. Germline trimming cut 3 bases from V and 2 bases from J; bases unmatched to any gene: 5. CDR3 size: 16 residues. In DNA, the CDR3 is TGTGCCAGCAGCTCGGGACTAGCGGGGAAAACCTACGAGCAGTACTTC. It translates to CASSSGLAGKTYEQYF.

The chain links TRBV5-5 to TRBJ2-1, with 7 bases lining up with TRBD2. There are 15 residues in the CDR3. V trimming: 1 base; J trimming: 4 bases; junction bases outside the gene matches: 5. The germline gives CDR1 SGHKS, CDR2 YYEKEE (reference sequence). The CDR3 coding sequence is TGTGCCAGCAGCTTGCGGCTAGCGGAGTACAATGAGCAGTTCTTC. Translated: CASSLRLAEYNEQFF.

The rearrangement joins TRBV6-5 to TRBJ2-7; D gene ambiguous. The V and J ends lost 8 bases and 3 bases respectively, with 11 bases between them. The CDR3 runs to 12 residues. The germline V gene encodes CDR1 MNHEY and CDR2 SVGAGI. CDR3 coding DNA: TGTGCCAGCGAAGCAGTCCTCTACGAGCAGTACTTC. Its protein is CASEAVLYEQYF.

The CDR3 here is CASSINRLGNTEAFF. The CDR3 DNA is TGTGCCAGTAGTATTAACAGACTCGGGAACACTGAAGCTTTCTTT. V is TRBV19 and J is TRBJ1-1; D call uncertain. The V gene's germline CDR1 is LNHDA and CDR2 SQIVND (reference sequence). The CDR3 is 15 residues long. V lost 3 bases, J lost 1 base, and 12 bases lay in between. Full variable domain (missing parts from reference TRBV19 and TRBJ1-1): DGGITQSPKYLFRKEGQNVTLSCEQNLNHDAMYWYRQDPGQGLRLIYYSQIVNDFQKGDIAEGYSVSREKKESFPLTVTSAQKNPTAFYLCASSINRLGNTEAFFGQGTRLTVV.

This chain uses TRBV19 with TRBJ2-5; no clear D. This CDR3 has 16 amino acids. Trimming stripped 3 bases from V and 3 bases from J, with 17 bases between. Per germline, CDR1 LNHDA and CDR2 SQIVND (reference sequence). The CDR3 sequence: CASSIFGRAFEETQYF. The CDR3 region has the DNA TGTGCCAGTAGTATCTTCGGTAGGGCTTTTGAAGAGACCCAGTACTTC. The complete variable domain, with remaining parts taken from reference TRBV19 and TRBJ2-5, reads DGGITQSPKYLFRKEGQNVTLSCEQNLNHDAMYWYRQDPGQGLRLIYYSQIVNDFQKGDIAEGYSVSREKKESFPLTVTSAQKNPTAFYLCASSIFGRAFEETQYFGPGTRLLVL.

The chain employs TRBV6-6 and TRBJ1-5; 7 nucleotides match TRBD1. CDR3 length: 15 amino acids. Germline-derived CDR1 and CDR2 are MNHNY and SVGAGI (reference sequence). V was pared by 4 bases and J by 5 bases, with 8 bases of the junction left unmatched. CDR3 in DNA: TGTGCCAGCAGTTTTAGGACAGGAGGCGATCAGCCCCAGCATTTT. Encoded protein: CASSFRTGGDQPQHF.

The chain carries TRBV24-1 and TRBJ2-2, with 8 bases identical to TRBD1. This CDR3 comprises 15 residues. Germline V gene data show CDR1 as KGHDR and CDR2 as SFDVKD. J was trimmed by 4 bases and V by 4 bases; bases with no gene match: 4. The DNA of the CDR3 is TGTGCCACCAGTGAGACGGACAGGGCCACCGGGGAGCTGTTTTTT. Residues: CATSETDRATGELFF.

The CDR3 region is CASSHPLYGFGAFF. The CDR3 nucleotides read TGTGCCAGCAGCCACCCCTTGTATGGTTTCGGGGCTTTCTTT. The chain recombines TRBV3-1 (or the pseudogene TRBV3-2) with TRBJ1-1; D unclear. This CDR3 region has 14 residues. Trimming removed 3 bases at V and 11 bases at J, with 19 bases between. Germline V CDR1 and CDR2: LGHDT, YNNKEL (reference sequence).

The chain is built from TRBV5-4 and TRBJ2-5, with 10 bases fitting TRBD1. From germline, CDR1 is SGHNT and CDR2 YYREEE (reference sequence). Trimming at V came to 4 bases and at J to 5 bases, leaving 2 bases not matched to a gene. The CDR3 consists of 13 residues. The CDR3 here is CASSPGQGETQYF. The DNA for the CDR3 is TGTGCCAGCAGCCCGGGACAGGGGGAGACCCAGTACTTC. Combining the CDR3 with reference TRBV5-4 and TRBJ2-5 gives the whole variable domain ETGVTQSPTHLIKTRGQQVTLRCSSQSGHNTVSWYQQALGQGPQFIFQYYREEENGRGNFPPRFSGLQFPNYSSELNVNALELDDSALYLCASSPGQGETQYFGPGTRLLVL.

The genes are TRBV6-5 and TRBJ1-2; no clear D. V lost 0 bases, J lost 9 bases, and 11 bases lay in between. There are 13 residues in the CDR3. Per germline, CDR1 MNHEY and CDR2 SVGAGI. CDR3 sequence reads: CASSYSSGRRYTF. CDR3 coding DNA: TGTGCCAGCAGTTACTCGAGCGGCCGCCGCTACACCTTC.

The genes are TRBV27 and TRBJ1-5; tentatively, D is TRBD1 (6 bases). From germline, CDR1 is MNHEY and CDR2 SMNVEV (reference sequence). The ends were cut back, 3 bases at V and 3 bases at J, with 9 bases in the middle. The CDR3 extends over 14 amino acids. CDR3 in DNA: TGTGCCAGCAGTTTGACAGGTAACAATCAGCCCCAGCATTTT. Encoded protein: CASSLTGNNQPQHF.

The chain uses TRBV6-6 and TRBJ2-7; 12 bases align to TRBD2. V dropped 10 bases and J dropped 7; count of bases not matched to a gene: 8. Germline V gene lookup returns CDR1 MNHNY and CDR2 SVGAGI (reference sequence). The CDR3 covers 13 residues. The CDR3 nucleotides read TGTGCCACCGGGACTAGCGGGTTGGAAGAGCAGTACTTC. Translating it yields CATGTSGLEEQYF.

This rearrangement joins TRBV9 to TRBJ2-2; D unresolved. V was trimmed by 4 bases and J by 2 bases, leaving 3 bases between them. CDR1 and CDR2 (germline): SGDLS, YYNGEE. CDR3 size: 12 residues. Written as DNA, the CDR3 is TGTGCCAGCAGCTCCAACACCGGGGAGCTGTTTTTT. Amino acids: CASSSNTGELFF.

V and J are TRBV6-4 and TRBJ2-5; 7 positions match TRBD2. Per germline, CDR1 MRHNA and CDR2 SNTAGT. The ends lost 6 bases at V and 1 base at J; junction bases unmatched: 5. The CDR3 has 14 residues. The CDR3 nucleotides read TGTGCCAGCAGCAAGCGGGACGGCCAAGAGACCCAGTACTTC. Translating it yields CASSKRDGQETQYF.

The CDR3 nucleotides are TGTGCCACCAGCAGAAGAAACCGGGACGGGTATACCTACGAGCAGTACTTC. Translated: CATSRRNRDGYTYEQYF. The chain has TRBV15 and TRBJ2-7; either TRBD1 or TRBD2 may fit D (5 bases each). The V gene's germline CDR1 is LNHNV and CDR2 YYDKDF (reference sequence). This CDR3 is 17 amino acids long. V was trimmed by 2 bases and J by 2 bases, leaving 19 bases between them. The full variable domain, its missing parts supplied by reference TRBV15 and TRBJ2-7, is DAMVIQNPRYQVTQFGKPVTLSCSQTLNHNVMYWYQQKSSQAPKLLFHYYDKDFNNEADTPDNFQSRRPNTSFCFLDIRSPGLGDTAMYLCATSRRNRDGYTYEQYFGPGTRLTVT.

V usage is TRBV11-2 and J usage is TRBJ2-7; the match to TRBD2 covers 8 bases. Trimming took 3 bases from V and 6 from J; bases not matched to a gene: 10. In germline, CDR1 is SGHAT, CDR2 FQNNGV. The CDR3 is 15 residues long. Written as DNA, the CDR3 is TGTGCCAGCAGCTTTACCGGGACTAGATTAGCCGAGCAGTACTTC. Encoded protein: CASSFTGTRLAEQYF.

V and J are TRBV9 and TRBJ2-3; TRBD2 matches 7 bases. Unmatched junction bases numbered 6, after V lost 0 bases and J lost 14 bases. CDR1 SGDLS and CDR2 YYNGEE come from the germline V gene. CDR3 length: 12 amino acids. The CDR3 loop is CASSVGGGYMYF. CDR3 DNA sequence: TGTGCCAGCAGCGTAGGCGGGGGTTACATGTATTTT. Complete variable domain (other parts from reference TRBV9 and TRBJ2-3): DSGVTQTPKHLITATGQRVTLRCSPRSGDLSVYWYQQSLDQGLQFLIQYYNGEERAKGNILERFSAQQFPDLHSELNLSSLELGDSALYFCASSVGGGYMYFGPGTRLTVL.